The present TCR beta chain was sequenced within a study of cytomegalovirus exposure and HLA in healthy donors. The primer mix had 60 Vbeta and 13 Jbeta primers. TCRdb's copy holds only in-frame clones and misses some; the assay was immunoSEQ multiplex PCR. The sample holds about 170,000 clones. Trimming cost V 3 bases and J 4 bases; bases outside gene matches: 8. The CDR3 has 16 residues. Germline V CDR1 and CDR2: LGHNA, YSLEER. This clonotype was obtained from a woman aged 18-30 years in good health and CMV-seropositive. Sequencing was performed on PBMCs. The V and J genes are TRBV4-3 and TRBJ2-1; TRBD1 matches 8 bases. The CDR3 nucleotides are TGCGCCAGCAGCCATGCGACAGGGGACCTATACAATGAGCAGTTCTTC. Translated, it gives CASSHATGDLYNEQFF.